This T cell receptor beta chain was found in a study of T cells after yellow fever vaccination. CDR3 size: 16 residues. With V trimmed by 5 bases and J by 2 bases, 10 bases remained unmatched. Germline CDR1 is ENHRY and CDR2 is SYGVKD. TCRdb ran MiXCR on the 5' RACE reads and lists one entry per CDR3 protein. Counted here are under 500,000 distinct CDR3 sequences, approximately 19% occurring once; the ten biggest clones make up 15% to 20%. Comment on this clonotype: Its antigen remains unknown.

Study results and caveats: After the booster, roughly 96% of CD4 and approximately 90% of CD8 primary-response clones were re-detected.

Sample: PBMCs, taken before the yellow fever booster vaccination. The V and J genes are TRBV10-3 and TRBJ2-3; 7 nucleotides align to TRBD1. This TCR derives from a man younger than 30 who received the YFV17D yellow fever vaccine. The CDR3 coding sequence is TGTGCCATCAGTCATCCGGGACAGAGATACACAGATACGCAGTATTTT. It yields the protein CAISHPGQRYTDTQYF.